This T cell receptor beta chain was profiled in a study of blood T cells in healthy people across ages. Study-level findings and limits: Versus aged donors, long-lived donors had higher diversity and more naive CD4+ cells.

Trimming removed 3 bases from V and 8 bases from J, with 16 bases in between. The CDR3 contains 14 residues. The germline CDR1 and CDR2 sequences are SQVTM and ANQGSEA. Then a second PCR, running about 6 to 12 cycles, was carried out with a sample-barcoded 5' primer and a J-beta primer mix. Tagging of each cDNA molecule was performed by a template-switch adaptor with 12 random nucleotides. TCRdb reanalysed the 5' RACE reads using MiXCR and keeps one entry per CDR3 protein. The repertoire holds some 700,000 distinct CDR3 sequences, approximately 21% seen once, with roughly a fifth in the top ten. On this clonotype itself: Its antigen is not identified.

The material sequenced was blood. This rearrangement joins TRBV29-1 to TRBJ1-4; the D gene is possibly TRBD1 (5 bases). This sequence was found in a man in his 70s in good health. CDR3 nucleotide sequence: TGCAGCGTTGAGGGGCAGGGATTTGGGGAAAAACTGTTTTTT. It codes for CSVEGQGFGEKLFF.